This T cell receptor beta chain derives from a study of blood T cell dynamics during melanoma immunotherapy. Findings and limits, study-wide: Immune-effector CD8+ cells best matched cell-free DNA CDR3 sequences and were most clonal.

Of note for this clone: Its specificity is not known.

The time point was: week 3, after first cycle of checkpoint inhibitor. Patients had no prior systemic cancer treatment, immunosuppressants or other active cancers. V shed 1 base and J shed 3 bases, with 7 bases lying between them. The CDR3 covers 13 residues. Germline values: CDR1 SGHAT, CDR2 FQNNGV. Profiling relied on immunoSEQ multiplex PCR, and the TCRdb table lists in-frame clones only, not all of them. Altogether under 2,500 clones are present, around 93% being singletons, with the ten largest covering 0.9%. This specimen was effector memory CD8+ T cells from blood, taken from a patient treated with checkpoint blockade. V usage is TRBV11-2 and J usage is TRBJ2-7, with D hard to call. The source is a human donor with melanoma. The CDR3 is CASSLGVSYEQYF. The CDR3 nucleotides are TGTGCCAGCAGCTTAGGTGTTAGCTACGAGCAGTACTTC. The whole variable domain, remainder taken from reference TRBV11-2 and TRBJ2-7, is EAGVAQSPRYKIIEKRQSVAFWCNPISGHATLYWYQQILGQGPKLLIQFQNNGVVDDSQLPKDRFSAERLKGVDSTLKIQPAKLEDSAVYLCASSLGVSYEQYFGPGTRLTVT.